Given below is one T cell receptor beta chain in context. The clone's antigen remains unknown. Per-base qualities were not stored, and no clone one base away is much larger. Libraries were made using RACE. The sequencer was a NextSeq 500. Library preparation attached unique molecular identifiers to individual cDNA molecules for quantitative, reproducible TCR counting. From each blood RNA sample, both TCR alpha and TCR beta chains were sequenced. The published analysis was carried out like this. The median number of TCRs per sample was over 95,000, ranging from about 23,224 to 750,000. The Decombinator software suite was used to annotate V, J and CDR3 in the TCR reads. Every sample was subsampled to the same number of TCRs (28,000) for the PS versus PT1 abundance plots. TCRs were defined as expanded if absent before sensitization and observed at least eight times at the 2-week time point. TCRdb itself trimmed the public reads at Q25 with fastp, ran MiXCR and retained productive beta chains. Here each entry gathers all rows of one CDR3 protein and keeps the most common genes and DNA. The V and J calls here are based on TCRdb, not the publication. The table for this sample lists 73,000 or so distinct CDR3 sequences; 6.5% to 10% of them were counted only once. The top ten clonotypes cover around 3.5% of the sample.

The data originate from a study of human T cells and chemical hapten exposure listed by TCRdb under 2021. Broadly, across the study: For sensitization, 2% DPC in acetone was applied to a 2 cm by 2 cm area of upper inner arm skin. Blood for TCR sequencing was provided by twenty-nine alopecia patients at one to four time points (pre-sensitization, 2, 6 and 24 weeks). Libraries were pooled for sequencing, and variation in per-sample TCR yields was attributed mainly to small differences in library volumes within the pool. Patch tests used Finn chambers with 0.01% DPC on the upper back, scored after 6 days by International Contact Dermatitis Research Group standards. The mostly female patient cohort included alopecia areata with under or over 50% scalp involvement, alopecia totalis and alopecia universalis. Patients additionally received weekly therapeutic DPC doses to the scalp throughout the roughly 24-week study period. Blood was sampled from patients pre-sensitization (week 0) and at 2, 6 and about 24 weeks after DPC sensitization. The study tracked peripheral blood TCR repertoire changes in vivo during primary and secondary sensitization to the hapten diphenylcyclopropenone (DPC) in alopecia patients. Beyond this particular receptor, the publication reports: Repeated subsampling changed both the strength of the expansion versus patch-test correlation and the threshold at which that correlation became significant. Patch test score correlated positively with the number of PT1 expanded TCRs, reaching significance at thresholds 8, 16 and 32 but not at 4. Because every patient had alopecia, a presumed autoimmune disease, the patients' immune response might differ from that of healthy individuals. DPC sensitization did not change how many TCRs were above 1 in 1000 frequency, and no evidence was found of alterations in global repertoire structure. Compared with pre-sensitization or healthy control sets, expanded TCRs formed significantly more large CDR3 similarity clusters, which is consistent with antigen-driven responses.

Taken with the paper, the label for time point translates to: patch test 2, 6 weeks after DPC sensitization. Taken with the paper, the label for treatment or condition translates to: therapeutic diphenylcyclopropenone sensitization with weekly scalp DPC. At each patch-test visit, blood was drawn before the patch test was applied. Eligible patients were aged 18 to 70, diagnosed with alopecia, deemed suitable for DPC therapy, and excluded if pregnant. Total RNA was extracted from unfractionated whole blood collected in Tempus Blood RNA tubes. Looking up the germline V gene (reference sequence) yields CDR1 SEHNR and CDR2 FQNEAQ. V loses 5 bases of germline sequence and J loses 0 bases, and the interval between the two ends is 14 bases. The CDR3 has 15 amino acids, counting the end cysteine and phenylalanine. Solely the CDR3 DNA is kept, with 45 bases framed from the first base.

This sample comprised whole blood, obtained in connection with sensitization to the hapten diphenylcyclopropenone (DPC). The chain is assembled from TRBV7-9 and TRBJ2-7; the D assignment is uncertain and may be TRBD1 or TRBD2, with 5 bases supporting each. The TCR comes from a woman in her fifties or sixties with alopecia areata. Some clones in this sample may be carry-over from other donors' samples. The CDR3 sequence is CASSQPGPLSYEQYF. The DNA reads TGTGCCAGCAGCCAGCCGGGACCCCTCTCCTACGAGCAGTACTTC.